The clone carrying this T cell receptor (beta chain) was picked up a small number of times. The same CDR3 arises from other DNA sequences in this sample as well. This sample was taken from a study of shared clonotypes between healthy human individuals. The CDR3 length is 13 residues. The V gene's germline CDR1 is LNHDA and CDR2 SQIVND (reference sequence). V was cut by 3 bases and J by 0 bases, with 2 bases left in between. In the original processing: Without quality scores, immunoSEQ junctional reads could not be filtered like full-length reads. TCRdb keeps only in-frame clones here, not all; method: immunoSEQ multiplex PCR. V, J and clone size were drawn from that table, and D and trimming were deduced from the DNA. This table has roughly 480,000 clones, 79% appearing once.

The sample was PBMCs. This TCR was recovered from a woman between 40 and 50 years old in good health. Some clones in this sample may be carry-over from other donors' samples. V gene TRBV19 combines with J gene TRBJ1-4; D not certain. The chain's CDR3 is CASSIATNEKLFF. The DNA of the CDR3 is TGTGCCAGTAGTATTGCAACTAATGAAAAACTGTTTTTT.